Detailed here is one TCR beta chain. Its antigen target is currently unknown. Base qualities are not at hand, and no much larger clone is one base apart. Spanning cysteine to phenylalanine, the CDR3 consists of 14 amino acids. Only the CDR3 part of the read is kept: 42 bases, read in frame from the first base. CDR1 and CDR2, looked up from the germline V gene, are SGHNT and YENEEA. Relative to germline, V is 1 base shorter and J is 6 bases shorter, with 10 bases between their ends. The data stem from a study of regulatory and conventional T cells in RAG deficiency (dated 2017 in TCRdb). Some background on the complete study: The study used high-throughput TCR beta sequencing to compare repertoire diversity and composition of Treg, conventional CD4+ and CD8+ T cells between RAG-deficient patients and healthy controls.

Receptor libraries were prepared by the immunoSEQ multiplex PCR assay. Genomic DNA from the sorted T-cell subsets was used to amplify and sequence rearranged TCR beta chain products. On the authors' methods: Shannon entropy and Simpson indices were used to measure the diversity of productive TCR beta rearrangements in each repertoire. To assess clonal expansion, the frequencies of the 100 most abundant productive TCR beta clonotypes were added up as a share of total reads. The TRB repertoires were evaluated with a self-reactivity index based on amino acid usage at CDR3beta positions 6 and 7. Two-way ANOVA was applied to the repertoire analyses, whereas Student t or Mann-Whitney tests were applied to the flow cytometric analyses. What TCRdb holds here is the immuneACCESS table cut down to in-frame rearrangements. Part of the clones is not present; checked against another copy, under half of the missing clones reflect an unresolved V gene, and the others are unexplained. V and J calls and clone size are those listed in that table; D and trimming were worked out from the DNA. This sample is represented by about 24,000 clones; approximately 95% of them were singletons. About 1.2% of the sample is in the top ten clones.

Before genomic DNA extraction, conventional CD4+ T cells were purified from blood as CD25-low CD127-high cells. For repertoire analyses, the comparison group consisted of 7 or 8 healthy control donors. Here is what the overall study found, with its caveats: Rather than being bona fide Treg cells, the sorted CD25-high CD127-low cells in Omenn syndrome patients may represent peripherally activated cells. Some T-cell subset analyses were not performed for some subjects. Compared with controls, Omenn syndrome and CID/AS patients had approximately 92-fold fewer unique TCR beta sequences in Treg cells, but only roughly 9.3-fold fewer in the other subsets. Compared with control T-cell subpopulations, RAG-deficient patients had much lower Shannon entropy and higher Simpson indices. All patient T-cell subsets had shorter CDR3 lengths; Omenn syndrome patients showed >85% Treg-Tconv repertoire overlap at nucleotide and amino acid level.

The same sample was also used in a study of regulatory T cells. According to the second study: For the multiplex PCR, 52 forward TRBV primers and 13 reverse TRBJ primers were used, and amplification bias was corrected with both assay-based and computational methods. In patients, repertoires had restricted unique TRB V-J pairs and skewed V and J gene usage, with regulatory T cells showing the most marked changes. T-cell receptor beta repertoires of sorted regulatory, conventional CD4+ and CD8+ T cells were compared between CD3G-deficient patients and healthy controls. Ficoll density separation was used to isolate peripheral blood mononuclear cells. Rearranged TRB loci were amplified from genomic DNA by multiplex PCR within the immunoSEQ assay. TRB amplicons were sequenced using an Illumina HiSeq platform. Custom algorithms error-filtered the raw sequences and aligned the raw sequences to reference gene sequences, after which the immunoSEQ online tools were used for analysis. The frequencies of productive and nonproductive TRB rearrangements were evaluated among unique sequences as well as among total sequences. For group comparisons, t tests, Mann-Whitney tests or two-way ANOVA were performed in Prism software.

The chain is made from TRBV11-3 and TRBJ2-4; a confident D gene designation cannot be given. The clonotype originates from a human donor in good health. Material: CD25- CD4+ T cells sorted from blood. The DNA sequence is TGTGCCAGCAGCTTAGGTAGTAATGCAAACATTCAGTACTTC. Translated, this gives CASSLGSNANIQYF. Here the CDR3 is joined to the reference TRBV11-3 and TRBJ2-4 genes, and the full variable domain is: EAGVVQSPRYKIIEKKQPVAFWCNPISGHNTLYWYLQNLGQGPELLIRYENEEAVDDSQLPKDRFSAERLKGVDSTLKIQPAELGDSAVYLCASSLGSNANIQYFGAGTRLSVL.